This TCR beta chain was captured by sequencing in a study of blood T cells in healthy people across ages. Study-level information: Capture by template switching was about one barcoded beta molecule per two T cells. Broader study findings: Estimated diversity that came from one million T cells was considered an underestimate.

Healthy individuals of Caucasian origin from Russia, aged about 6 to 100, served as donors. This CDR3 region has 14 residues. Per germline, CDR1 SGHKS and CDR2 YYEKEE (reference sequence). V was shortened by 0 bases and J by 7 bases, with 11 bases between the two germline ends. About this clonotype: Its target is not known.

A J-beta primer mix and a sample-barcoded 5' primer were used in a second PCR of about 7 to 11 cycles. Researchers report that each sample yielded at least 2.5 million CDR3-containing paired-end reads. TCRdb re-analysed the 5' RACE reads in MiXCR, keeping a single row per CDR3 protein. Of 700,000 or so distinct CDR3 sequences in the sample, over 20% were seen once. The gene calls are TRBV5-5 and TRBJ2-1; possible D gene TRBD2, 5 bases. The receptor's source is a man between 65 and 80 years old in good health. Sample: blood. This chain's CDR3 is CASSLGAGENEQFF. The CDR3 bases are TGTGCCAGCAGCTTGGGGGCCGGGGAAAATGAGCAGTTCTTC.